What follows are 30 T cell receptor beta chains derived from one specimen sequenced in a study of T-cell reconstitution after alpha-beta-depleted transplantation in children. It was with unique molecular identifiers that the TCRbeta library was prepared. Each CDR3 protein gets one entry after TCRdb re-called the PCR reads with MiXCR. The sample includes 500,000 or so distinct CDR3 sequences, approximately 29% of them seen just once. The input for sequencing was PBMCs from the stem cell graft donor, taken from the stem cell graft. These receptors all stem from a human donor who donated a stem cell graft to a child with aplastic anemia.

This clonotype was seen at least ten times. This sequence joins TRBV29-1 and TRBJ2-5, with D possibly matching TRBD2 (5 bases). The V gene's germline CDR1 is SQVTM and CDR2 ANQGSEA. The V end was cut by 0 bases, the J end by 5 bases, with 7 bases between. The CDR3 has 12 residues. The chain's CDR3 is CSVEDGIETQYF. The DNA of the CDR3 is TGCAGCGTTGAAGACGGGATTGAGACCCAGTACTTC.

The table lists this clonotype with a few counts. This chain connects TRBV7-8 to TRBJ2-7, with 7 bases lining up with TRBD1. Trimming cost V 5 bases and J 6 bases; bases outside gene matches: 7. The CDR3 length is 13 residues. Per the germline V gene, CDR1 is SGHVS and CDR2 is FQNEAQ. CDR3 sequence (DNA): TGTGCCAGCAGCAACGACAGGGATTCCGAGCAGTACGTC. Translation gives CASSNDRDSEQYV.

This clonotype was picked up a small number of times. The gene calls are TRBV29-1 and TRBJ1-2; 9 bases agree with TRBD1. The CDR3 has 14 residues. The trim removed 6 bases at V and 4 bases at J, leaving 9 bases unmatched. Germline V gives CDR1 SQVTM, CDR2 ANQGSEA. CDR3 sequence reads: CSVTDRGGGYGYTF. In DNA form, the CDR3 reads TGCAGCGTCACTGACAGGGGGGGTGGCTATGGCTACACCTTC. The whole variable domain, filled in from reference TRBV29-1 and TRBJ1-2, reads SAVISQKPSRDICQRGTSLTIQCQVDSQVTMMFWYRQQPGQSLTLIATANQGSEATYESGFVIDKFPISRPNLTFSTLTVSNMSPEDSSIYLCSVTDRGGGYGYTFGSGTRLTVV.

There are a few counts of this clonotype. The J gene is TRBJ1-2, the V gene TRBV7-2; 9 positions agree with TRBD1. CDR1 is SGHTA, CDR2 FQGNSA, per germline. J was trimmed by 8 bases and V by 5 bases; bases with no gene match: 15. The CDR3 is 16 residues long. CDR3 loop: CASSAGWGQGSRGYTF. For the CDR3, the DNA is TGTGCCAGCAGCGCAGGGTGGGGACAGGGTTCTCGCGGCTACACCTTC. The entire variable domain, with the rest obtained from reference TRBV7-2 and TRBJ1-2, is as follows: GAGVSQSPSNKVTEKGKDVELRCDPISGHTALYWYRQSLGQGLEFLIYFQGNSAPDKSGLPSDRFSAERTGGSVSTLTIQRTQQEDSAVYLCASSAGWGQGSRGYTFGSGTRLTVV.

This chain uses TRBV10-1 with TRBJ2-1; 10 bases fit TRBD1. This CDR3 is built from 15 residues. Germline V gene sequence: CDR1 WNHNN, CDR2 SYGVQD (reference sequence). V lost 3 bases to trimming and J lost 4 bases; unmatched junction nucleotides: 3. This CDR3 reads CASSEGQGVYNEQFF. CDR3 bases: TGCGCCAGCAGTGAAGGACAGGGGGTTTACAATGAGCAGTTCTTC.

The chain uses TRBV18 and TRBJ1-5; TRBD1 matches at 7 bases. Germline CDR1 KGHSH, CDR2 LQKENI. CDR3 length: 15 amino acids. V lost 6 bases, J lost 0 bases, and 5 bases stayed unmatched. The CDR3 loop is CASSVQGHSNQPQHF. The CDR3 DNA reads as TGTGCCAGCTCCGTACAGGGGCATAGCAATCAGCCCCAGCATTTT.

This clonotype was seen only a few times. CDR3 bases: TGCAGTGCCGTAACAGGGGGAAACTATGGCTACACCTTC. This gives the protein CSAVTGGNYGYTF. This rearrangement joins TRBV20-1 to TRBJ1-2, with 8 positions matching TRBD1. Germline CDR1 DFQATT, CDR2 SNEGSKA (reference sequence). The CDR3 covers 13 residues. With V trimmed by 6 bases and J by 2 bases, 5 bases remained unmatched.

Many counts were recorded for this clonotype. The rearrangement links TRBV19 to TRBJ1-5; 8 nucleotides match TRBD1. The V segment lost 2 bases and the J segment 5 bases; nucleotides outside the gene matches: 5. This CDR3 contains 15 residues. Germline values: CDR1 LNHDA, CDR2 SQIVND (reference sequence). The CDR3 nucleotides read TGTGCCAGTAGTATACGGACAGGGAATCATCAGCCCCAGCATTTT. Residues: CASSIRTGNHQPQHF.

The chain employs TRBV10-3 and TRBJ2-7; TRBD1 matches 7 bases. From germline, CDR1 is ENHRY and CDR2 SYGVKD. The CDR3 length is 14 residues. Trimming at V came to 6 bases and at J to 2 bases, leaving 7 bases not matched to a gene. In nucleotides, the CDR3 is TGTGCCATCAGAGCGCCCGGGACAGCCTACGAGCAGTACGTC. Its protein is CAIRAPGTAYEQYV.

This clonotype has just a few counts. The V gene is TRBV10-3, the J gene TRBJ2-1; D is unresolved. Germline V lookup: CDR1 ENHRY, CDR2 SYGVKD. Trimming took off 4 bases at V and 8 bases at J, with 15 bases between the two ends. The CDR3 sequence is 14 residues long. CDR3 coding DNA: TGTGCCATCAGTGTTGGCTCCGGCCCCCATGAGCAGTTCTTC. Protein sequence: CAISVGSGPHEQFF.

There are a few counts of this clonotype. The chain couples TRBV6-6 to TRBJ2-3; D remains unclear. Per germline, CDR1 MNHNY and CDR2 SVGAGI (reference sequence). The CDR3 spans 13 residues. Trimming cost V 4 bases and J 4 bases, with 9 bases left between them. The CDR3 coding sequence is TGTGCCAGCAGTTCGGAGCCAGCAGATACGCAGTATTTT. This sequence encodes CASSSEPADTQYF.

The V and J genes are TRBV29-1 and TRBJ2-3; D is perhaps TRBD1 (5 bases). The CDR3 is made up of 13 amino acids. The V end was cut by 6 bases, the J end by 1 base, with 11 bases between. Germline V gene data show CDR1 as SQVTM and CDR2 as ANQGSEA. CDR3 bases: TGCAGCGTCGGTGAACAGGGCACAGATACGCAGTATTTT. This codes for CSVGEQGTDTQYF.

The rearrangement joins TRBV19 to TRBJ2-3; a weak D match, TRBD2 (7 bases). Trimming pared 5 bases from V and 0 bases from J, leaving 21 bases between. Per germline, CDR1 LNHDA and CDR2 SQIVND (reference sequence). CDR3 length: 18 residues. The CDR3 DNA follows: TGTGCCAGTAGTGCCAGGGGACGGGGGGCGCCGAGCACAGATACGCAGTATTTT. It encodes CASSARGRGAPSTDTQYF.

This chain links TRBV27 with TRBJ2-1, with 7 bases that match TRBD2. Trimming cost V 5 bases and J 7 bases; bases outside gene matches: 14. Germline assignment: CDR1 MNHEY and CDR2 SMNVEV (reference sequence). The CDR3 extends over 16 amino acids. The CDR3 here is CASSRGDLQERNEQFF. The CDR3 DNA reads as TGTGCCAGCAGTCGGGGGGATTTACAGGAGCGGAATGAGCAGTTCTTC.

This clonotype was detected ten times or more. V is TRBV29-1 and J is TRBJ2-5; 9 nucleotides line up with TRBD1. The trim removed 7 bases at V and 5 bases at J, leaving 5 bases unmatched. The germline gives CDR1 SQVTM, CDR2 ANQGSEA. The CDR3 spans 12 residues. The chain's CDR3 is CSARGQGETQYF. CDR3 nucleotides: TGCAGCGCACGGGGACAGGGTGAGACCCAGTACTTC.

V gene TRBV19 combines with J gene TRBJ2-7, with TRBD2 matching over 9 bases. V gave up 5 bases and J gave up 2 bases; unmatched junction bases: 7. Germline loops: CDR1 LNHDA, CDR2 SQIVND (reference sequence). The CDR3 runs to 15 residues. The CDR3 DNA is TGTGCCAGTAGTGATAGCGGGAGAGCTGCCTACGAGCAGTACTTC. Residues: CASSDSGRAAYEQYF.

V gene TRBV7-2 combines with J gene TRBJ2-5, with D perhaps TRBD2 (6 bases). Trimming took 5 bases from V and 2 from J, leaving 12 bases between them. The CDR3 extends over 14 amino acids. Germline CDR1 reads SGHTA; CDR2 reads FQGNSA. This chain's CDR3 is CASSQFSGQETQYF. The CDR3 DNA sequence: TGTGCCAGCAGCCAATTTAGCGGTCAAGAGACCCAGTACTTC.

This clonotype was detected only a few times. This rearrangement joins TRBV11-2 to TRBJ2-1; 9 positions agree with TRBD2. Germline CDR1 and CDR2: SGHAT and FQNNGV. Germline trimming cut 0 bases from V and 5 bases from J; bases unmatched to any gene: 14. This CDR3 is 19 amino acids long. This CDR3 is CASSLDGTSTLKINNEQFF. CDR3 nucleotide sequence: TGTGCCAGCAGCTTAGATGGGACTAGCACCCTCAAAATAAACAATGAGCAGTTCTTC. Full variable domain (rest looked up from reference TRBV11-2 and TRBJ2-1): EAGVAQSPRYKIIEKRQSVAFWCNPISGHATLYWYQQILGQGPKLLIQFQNNGVVDDSQLPKDRFSAERLKGVDSTLKIQPAKLEDSAVYLCASSLDGTSTLKINNEQFFGPGTRLTVL.

The chain has TRBV18 and TRBJ1-1, with a possible D match to TRBD1 (5 bases). The ends were cut back, 3 bases at V and 4 bases at J, with 12 bases in the middle. CDR3 size: 14 residues. In germline, CDR1 is KGHSH, CDR2 LQKENI. CDR3 DNA: TGTGCCAGCTCACCCCTGGACATGGGCACTGAAGCTTTCTTT. This encodes CASSPLDMGTEAFF.

This chain connects TRBV12-3 or TRBV12-4 to TRBJ2-1; 8 nucleotides match TRBD2. Trimming removed 8 bases from V and 6 bases from J; junction bases left unmatched: 12. The CDR3 contains 15 residues. The CDR3 nucleotides read TGTGCCAGCGAGGACCTTAGCGGGAAGACCAATGAGCAGTTCTTC. It specifies CASEDLSGKTNEQFF.

The CDR3 DNA sequence: TGTGCCAGCAGCCCTGAGGTCGTGGCGTTCCAAGAGACCCAGTACTTC. Its translation: CASSPEVVAFQETQYF. This chain uses TRBV7-9 with TRBJ2-5; D remains ambiguous. Trimming shortened V by 5 bases and J by 1 base, and 17 bases separated the two germline ends. CDR1 SEHNR and CDR2 FQNEAQ come from the germline V gene (reference sequence). The CDR3 has 16 residues.

V and J are TRBV20-1 and TRBJ2-4; 10 bases match TRBD1. This CDR3 has 13 residues. The trim removed 1 base at V and 7 bases at J, leaving 1 base unmatched. Germline V gene data show CDR1 as DFQATT and CDR2 as SNEGSKA (reference sequence). CDR3 bases: TGCAGTGCTAGAGGGGGACAGGGGAACATTCAGTACTTC. As protein: CSARGGQGNIQYF.

V is TRBV4-3 and J is TRBJ1-2; TRBD1 aligns across 8 bases. CDR1 LGHNA and CDR2 YSLEER come from the germline V gene. The CDR3 extends over 15 amino acids. V gave up 3 bases and J gave up 5 bases; unmatched junction bases: 8. In DNA, the CDR3 is TGCGCCAGCAGCCACGCCAGGGGGCTAGGGTATGGCTACACCTTC. Translating gives CASSHARGLGYGYTF.

This clonotype was detected only a few times. The V gene is TRBV9, the J gene TRBJ2-5; D perhaps matches TRBD2 (7 bases). Trimming removed 4 bases from V and 4 bases from J, with 20 bases in between. The CDR3 spans 16 residues. Germline lookup yields CDR1 SGDLS and CDR2 YYNGEE. CDR3 nucleotide sequence: TGTGCCAGCAGCACCAGTGTGGGAGGGGGGACAGAGACCCAGTACTTC. As protein: CASSTSVGGGTETQYF.

V and J are TRBV4-3 and TRBJ2-1, with 12 bases lining up with TRBD2. V lost 11 bases to trimming and J lost 6 bases; unmatched junction nucleotides: 8. CDR3 size: 14 residues. Germline lookup yields CDR1 LGHNA and CDR2 YSLEER. CDR3 region: CAPVGLAGFNEQFF. CDR3 in DNA: TGCGCCCCCGTCGGACTAGCGGGATTCAATGAGCAGTTCTTC.

CDR3 DNA: TGTGCCAGCAGTTTCCCCGACCGGGACCACAATGAGCAGTTCTTC. Translated, it gives CASSFPDRDHNEQFF. The chain links TRBV12-3 or TRBV12-4 to TRBJ2-1; D tentatively fits TRBD1 or TRBD2 (5 bases each). V lost 3 bases and J lost 5, with 14 bases in between. This CDR3 region has 15 residues.

The chain joins TRBV19 to TRBJ1-6, with D hard to call. Trimming pared 4 bases from V and 13 bases from J, leaving 20 bases between. Looked up from germline, CDR1 is LNHDA and CDR2 is SQIVND (reference sequence). This CDR3 region has 15 residues. The CDR3 nucleotides read TGTGCCAGTAGTACACCAACCGGACGGCACTGGCCCCTCCACTTT. Translating it yields CASSTPTGRHWPLHF.

Ten or more counts support this clonotype. CDR3 DNA sequence: TGTGCCTGGAGCCCTACAGGCGGGAGAGCCTACGAGCAGTACTTC. This sequence encodes CAWSPTGGRAYEQYF. The chain carries TRBV30 and TRBJ2-7; TRBD2 matches 7 bases. Germline-derived CDR1 and CDR2 are GTSNPN and SVGIG (reference sequence). With 3 bases clipped from V and 2 bases from J, the junction kept 10 bases outside the gene matches. This CDR3 contains 15 residues.

The chain links TRBV7-2 to TRBJ1-5; a weak D match, TRBD1 (6 bases). The V gene lost 5 bases and the J gene lost 3 bases, with 14 bases spanning the gap. Per the germline V gene, CDR1 is SGHTA and CDR2 is FQGNSA. The CDR3 spans 15 residues. The CDR3 sequence: CASSRGDTFNQPQHF. CDR3 sequence (DNA): TGTGCCAGCAGCCGGGGGGACACCTTCAATCAGCCCCAGCATTTT.

The chain employs TRBV20-1 and TRBJ2-1, with no clear D. This CDR3 contains 13 residues. Germline V gives CDR1 DFQATT, CDR2 SNEGSKA (reference sequence). Trimming pared 3 bases from V and 6 bases from J, leaving 12 bases between. CDR3 amino acids: CSASLSGLNEQFF. CDR3 coding DNA: TGCAGTGCTAGCTTGTCGGGTCTCAATGAGCAGTTCTTC.